The 12 T cell receptor beta chains in this list originate from one sample, sequenced in a study of blood T cell repertoires in COVID-19. Repertoires were generated with immunoSEQ multiplex PCR, while TCRdb's copy carries only in-frame clones and drops some. The table shows approximately 100,000 clones, with roughly two thirds occurring only once. Sequencing was performed on peripheral blood. The receptors shown here come from an elderly man with acute or convalescent COVID-19.

This clone was counted a single time. This rearrangement joins TRBV7-6 to TRBJ2-5; 7 bases are shared with TRBD1. Germline CDR1 SGHVS, CDR2 FNYEAQ. This CDR3 has 14 residues. The J segment lost 1 base and the V segment lost 5 bases, leaving 4 bases of the junction unmatched. This chain's CDR3 is CASSADRVQETQYF. The DNA for the CDR3 is TGTGCCAGCAGCGCCGACAGGGTCCAAGAGACCCAGTACTTC. The whole variable domain, remainder taken from reference TRBV7-6 and TRBJ2-5, is GAGVSQSPRYKVTKRGQDVALRCDPISGHVSLYWYRQALGQGPEFLTYFNYEAQQDKSGLPNDRFSAERPEGSISTLTIQRTEQRDSAMYRCASSADRVQETQYFGPGTRLLVL.

The chain joins TRBV11-3 to TRBJ2-1; 11 bases line up with TRBD2. Germline V lookup: CDR1 SGHNT, CDR2 YENEEA. The CDR3 length is 16 residues. The V segment lost 1 base and the J segment 5 bases; nucleotides outside the gene matches: 4. CDR3 DNA: TGTGCCAGCAGCTTAGGGCTACTAGCGGGAGACAATGAGCAGTTCTTC. Residues: CASSLGLLAGDNEQFF.

CDR3 nucleotides: TGTGCCAGCAGTGCCCGACAGGGGGCCTACGAGCAGTACTTC. This encodes CASSARQGAYEQYF. The J gene is TRBJ2-7, the V gene TRBV7-2, with 9 bases identical to TRBD1. The length of the CDR3 is 14 residues. J lost 2 bases, V lost 6 bases, and 5 bases had no gene match. The germline CDR1 and CDR2 sequences are SGHTA and FQGNSA.

This clone was observed once. The chain uses TRBV3-1 (or the pseudogene TRBV3-2) and TRBJ2-1; 8 bases are shared with TRBD2. Trimming took 4 bases from V and 5 from J; bases not matched to a gene: 13. The CDR3 has 17 residues. From germline, CDR1 is LGHDT and CDR2 YNNKEL (reference sequence). As DNA, the CDR3 is TGTGCCAGCAGCCGGGTGACGTTTAGCGGGAATAACAATGAGCAGTTCTTC. Translation: CASSRVTFSGNNNEQFF.

In this sample, this clone turned up a few times. The genes are TRBV11-1 and TRBJ2-3; 7 bases are shared with TRBD2. V trimming: 6 bases; J trimming: 3 bases; junction bases outside the gene matches: 6. Germline values: CDR1 SGHAT, CDR2 FQDESV (reference sequence). The CDR3 has 14 amino acids. The CDR3 DNA reads as TGTGCCAGCAGTATCATGGGGGGGACAGATACGCAGTATTTT. Translating it yields CASSIMGGTDTQYF.

This clone has only a few counts. V gene TRBV7-7 combines with J gene TRBJ2-1, with D perhaps matching TRBD2 (6 bases). This CDR3 region has 13 residues. Germline CDR1 SSHAT, CDR2 FNYEAQ (reference sequence). V lost 5 bases and J 8 bases, leaving 13 bases between the germline ends. This chain's CDR3 is CASSQGLTYEQFF. CDR3 nucleotides: TGTGCCAGCAGCCAAGGACTAACCTATGAGCAGTTCTTC.

The V call is TRBV5-6, the J call TRBJ2-1; D possibly corresponds to TRBD1 (6 bases). The CDR3 contains 14 residues. In germline, CDR1 is SGHDT, CDR2 YYEEEE. V shed 3 bases and J shed 6 bases, with 13 bases lying between them. The CDR3 nucleotides are TGTGCCAGCAGCTCGGACAGTTCCCGCAATGAGCAGTTCTTC. Protein sequence: CASSSDSSRNEQFF.

This clone was seen more than once but under ten times. The gene calls are TRBV9 and TRBJ2-1; 12 bases map to TRBD2. Looked up from germline, CDR1 is SGDLS and CDR2 is YYNGEE. Trimming removed 1 base from V and 9 bases from J; junction bases left unmatched: 8. The CDR3 has 16 residues. The CDR3 region has the DNA TGTGCCAGCAGCGTATTGTCTAGCGGGAGGGTCGGTGAGCAGTTCTTC. It specifies CASSVLSSGRVGEQFF.

The chain combines TRBV24-1 with TRBJ2-1; D is ambiguous. Trimming shortened V by 2 bases and J by 6 bases, and 13 bases separated the two germline ends. The CDR3 is 15 residues long. Per the germline V gene, CDR1 is KGHDR and CDR2 is SFDVKD. The DNA for the CDR3 is TGTGCCACCAGTGATTCGCGGAGCAGTGGCAATGAGCAGTTCTTC. As protein: CATSDSRSSGNEQFF.

The V and J genes are TRBV7-8 and TRBJ2-1; 8 nucleotides align to TRBD2. The CDR3 totals 17 residues. In germline, CDR1 is SGHVS, CDR2 FQNEAQ. V shed 1 base, J shed 6 bases, and the junction held 11 bases outside the gene matches. CDR3: CASSLGTLAGSPNEQFF. Here the CDR3 DNA reads TGTGCCAGCAGCTTAGGAACCTTAGCGGGATCCCCCAATGAGCAGTTCTTC.

The chain combines TRBV6-5 with TRBJ1-6; possibly TRBD1 for D (6 bases). The CDR3 spans 14 residues. Germline V gene sequence: CDR1 MNHEY, CDR2 SVGAGI. V lost 6 bases and J 9 bases, leaving 15 bases between the germline ends. The CDR3, as DNA: TGTGCCAGCAGGTTCGGGCAGGGGATTTCACCCCTCCACTTT. Its protein product is CASRFGQGISPLHF.

The gene calls are TRBV5-1 and TRBJ1-6; a possible D gene is TRBD1 (6 bases). V was shortened by 0 bases and J by 9 bases, with 10 bases between the two germline ends. Germline V lookup: CDR1 SGHRS, CDR2 YFSETQ. The CDR3 is 14 amino acids. The CDR3 region has the DNA TGCGCCAGCAGCTTGGCGGACAGCCCTTCACCCCTCCACTTT. It yields the protein CASSLADSPSPLHF.